The clone carrying this T cell receptor beta chain turned up a few times. The data were obtained in a study of shared clonotypes between healthy human individuals. Study details: Plates per donor: three CD4 naive, three CD4 memory, two CD8 naive, one CD8 memory.

Assay execution took place at the deep level. The assay was immunoSEQ multiplex PCR, and TCRdb's table has in-frame clones only and misses some. The top ten hold 0.52% of the sample, which has about 1 million clones, approximately 78% seen once. Naive CD4+ cells were CD45RA-selected; the remaining cells were memory. V dropped 7 bases and J dropped 7; count of bases not matched to a gene: 9. The CDR3 is made up of 13 amino acids. Germline CDR1 ENHRY, CDR2 SYGVKD. The receptor's source is a young man in good health. Some clones in this sample may be carry-over from other donors' samples. Material: memory CD4+ T cells from PBMCs. The subset was: CD45RA-negative fraction. The rearrangement joins TRBV10-3 to TRBJ1-2, with 7 bases fitting TRBD1. The CDR3 nucleotides read TGTGCCATCACCCCCGACAGGGATAGTGGCTACACCTTC. Amino acid sequence: CAITPDRDSGYTF.